This record looks at one T cell receptor beta chain sequence and its context. The CDR3 is made up of 18 amino acids. This record comes from a study of blood T cell repertoires in COVID-19. Background on the study: The analysed material was cDNA or gDNA that came from T cells, B-cell-depleted T cells, or PBMCs.

Using immunoSEQ multiplex PCR, the repertoire was profiled, and TCRdb retains in-frame clones only, with some absent. The data show roughly 20,000 clones, around 94% seen once. The chain links TRBV21-1 to TRBJ2-3; TRBD1, the table's D call, lacks a check against the DNA. TRBV21-1 constitutes a pseudogene. The receptor was derived from a human donor in a cohort sampled during active COVID-19. The specimen sequenced was peripheral blood. In nucleotides, the CDR3 is TGTGCCAGCGGACAAGGGTGGACAGACAAAGGTAACACAGATACGCAGTATTTT. Amino acid sequence: CASGQGWTDKGNTDTQYF.